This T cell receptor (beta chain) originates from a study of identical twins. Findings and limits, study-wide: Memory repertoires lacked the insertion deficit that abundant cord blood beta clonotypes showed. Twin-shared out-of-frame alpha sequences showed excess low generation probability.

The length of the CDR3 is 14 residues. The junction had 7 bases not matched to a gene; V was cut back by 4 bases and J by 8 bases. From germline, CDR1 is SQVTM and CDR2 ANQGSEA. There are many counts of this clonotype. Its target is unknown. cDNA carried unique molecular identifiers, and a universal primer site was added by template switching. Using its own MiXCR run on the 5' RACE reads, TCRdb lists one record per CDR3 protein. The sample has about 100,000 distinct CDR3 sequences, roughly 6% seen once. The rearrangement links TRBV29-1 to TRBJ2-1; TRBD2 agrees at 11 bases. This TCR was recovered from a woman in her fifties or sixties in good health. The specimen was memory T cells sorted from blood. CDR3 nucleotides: TGCAGCGTTGCTCCGGGACTAGCGGACTATGAGCAGTTCTTC. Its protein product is CSVAPGLADYEQFF.